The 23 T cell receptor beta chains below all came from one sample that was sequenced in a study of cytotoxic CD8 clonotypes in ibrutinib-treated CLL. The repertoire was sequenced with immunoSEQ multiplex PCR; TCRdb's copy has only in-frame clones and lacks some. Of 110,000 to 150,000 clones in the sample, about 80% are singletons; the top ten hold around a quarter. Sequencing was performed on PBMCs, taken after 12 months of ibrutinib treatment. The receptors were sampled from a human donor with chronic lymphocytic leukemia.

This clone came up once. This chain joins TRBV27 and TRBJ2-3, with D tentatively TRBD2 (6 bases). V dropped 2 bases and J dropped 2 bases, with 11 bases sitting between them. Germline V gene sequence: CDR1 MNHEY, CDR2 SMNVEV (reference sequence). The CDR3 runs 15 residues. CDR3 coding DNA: TGTGCCAGCAGTTTAAAGCGGAGGGACACAGATACGCAGTATTTT. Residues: CASSLKRRDTDTQYF.

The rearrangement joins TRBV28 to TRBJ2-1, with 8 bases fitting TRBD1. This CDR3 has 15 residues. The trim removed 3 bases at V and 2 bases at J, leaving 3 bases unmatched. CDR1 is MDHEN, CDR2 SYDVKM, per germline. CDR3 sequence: CASSFWDRTYNEQFF. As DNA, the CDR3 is TGTGCCAGCAGTTTCTGGGACAGGACCTACAATGAGCAGTTCTTC.

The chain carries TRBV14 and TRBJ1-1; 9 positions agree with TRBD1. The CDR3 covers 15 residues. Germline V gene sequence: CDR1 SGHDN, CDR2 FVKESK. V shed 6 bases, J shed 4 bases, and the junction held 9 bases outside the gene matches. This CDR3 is CASRKQGAIGTEAFF. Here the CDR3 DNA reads TGTGCCAGCAGGAAACAGGGGGCAATAGGCACTGAAGCTTTCTTT.

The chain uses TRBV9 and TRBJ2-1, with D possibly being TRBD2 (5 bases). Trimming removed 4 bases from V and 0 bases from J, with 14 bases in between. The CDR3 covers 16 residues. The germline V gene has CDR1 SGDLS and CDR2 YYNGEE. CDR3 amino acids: CASSITMGSSYNEQFF. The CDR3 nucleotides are TGTGCCAGCAGCATTACGATGGGGAGCTCCTACAATGAGCAGTTCTTC.

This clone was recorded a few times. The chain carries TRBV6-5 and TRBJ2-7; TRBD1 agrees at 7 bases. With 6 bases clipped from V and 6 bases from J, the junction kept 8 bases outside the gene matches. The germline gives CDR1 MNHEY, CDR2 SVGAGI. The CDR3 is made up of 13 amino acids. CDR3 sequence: CASRVDRVGEQYF. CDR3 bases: TGTGCCAGCAGAGTAGACAGGGTGGGCGAGCAGTACTTC.

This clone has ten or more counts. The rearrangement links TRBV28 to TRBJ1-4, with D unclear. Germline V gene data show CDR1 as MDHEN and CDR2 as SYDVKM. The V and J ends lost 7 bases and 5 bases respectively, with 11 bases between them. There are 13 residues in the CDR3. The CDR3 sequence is CASNQIFNEKLFF. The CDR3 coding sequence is TGTGCCAGCAACCAAATCTTCAATGAAAAACTGTTTTTT.

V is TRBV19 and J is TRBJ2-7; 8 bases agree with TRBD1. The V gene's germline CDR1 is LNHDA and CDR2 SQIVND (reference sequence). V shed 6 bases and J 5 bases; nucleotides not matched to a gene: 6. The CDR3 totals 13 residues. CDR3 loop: CASRVRQGHEQYF. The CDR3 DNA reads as TGTGCCAGTAGAGTCCGACAGGGGCACGAGCAGTACTTC.

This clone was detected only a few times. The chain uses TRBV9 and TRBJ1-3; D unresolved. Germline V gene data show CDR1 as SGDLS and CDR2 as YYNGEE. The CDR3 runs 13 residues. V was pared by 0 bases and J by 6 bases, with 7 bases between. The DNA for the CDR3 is TGTGCCAGCAGCGTAGGAACAATAAACACCATATATTTT. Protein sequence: CASSVGTINTIYF.

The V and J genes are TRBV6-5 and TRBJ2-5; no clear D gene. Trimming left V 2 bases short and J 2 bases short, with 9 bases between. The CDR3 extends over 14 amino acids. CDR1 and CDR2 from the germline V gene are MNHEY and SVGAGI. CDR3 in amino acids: CASSYPTNQETQYF. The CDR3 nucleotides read TGTGCCAGCAGTTACCCGACAAATCAAGAGACCCAGTACTTC.

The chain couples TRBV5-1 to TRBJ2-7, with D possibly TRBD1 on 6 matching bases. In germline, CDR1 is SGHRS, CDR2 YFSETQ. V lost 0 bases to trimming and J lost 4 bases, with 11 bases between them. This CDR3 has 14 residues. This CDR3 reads CASSLAPGTYEQYF. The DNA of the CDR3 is TGCGCCAGCAGCTTGGCACCAGGGACATACGAGCAGTACTTC.

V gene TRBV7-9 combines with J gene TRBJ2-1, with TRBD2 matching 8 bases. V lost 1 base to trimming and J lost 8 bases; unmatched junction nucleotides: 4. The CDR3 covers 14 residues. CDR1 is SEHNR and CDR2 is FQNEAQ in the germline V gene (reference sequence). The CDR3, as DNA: TGTGCCAGCAGCTTAGTTAGCGGGGTACATGAGCAGTTCTTC. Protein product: CASSLVSGVHEQFF.

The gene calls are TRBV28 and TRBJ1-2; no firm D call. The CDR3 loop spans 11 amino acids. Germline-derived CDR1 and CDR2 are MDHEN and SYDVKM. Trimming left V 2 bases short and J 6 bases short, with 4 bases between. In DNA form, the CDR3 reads TGTGCCAGCAGTTTACTAAATGGCTACACCTTC. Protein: CASSLLNGYTF.

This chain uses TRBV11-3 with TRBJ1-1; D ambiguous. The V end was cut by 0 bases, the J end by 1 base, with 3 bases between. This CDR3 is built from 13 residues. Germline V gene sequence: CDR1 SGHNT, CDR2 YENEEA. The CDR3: CASSLEENTEAFF. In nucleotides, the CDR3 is TGTGCCAGCAGCTTAGAAGAGAACACTGAAGCTTTCTTT. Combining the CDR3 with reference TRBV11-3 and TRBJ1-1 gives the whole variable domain EAGVVQSPRYKIIEKKQPVAFWCNPISGHNTLYWYLQNLGQGPELLIRYENEEAVDDSQLPKDRFSAERLKGVDSTLKIQPAELGDSAVYLCASSLEENTEAFFGQGTRLTVV.

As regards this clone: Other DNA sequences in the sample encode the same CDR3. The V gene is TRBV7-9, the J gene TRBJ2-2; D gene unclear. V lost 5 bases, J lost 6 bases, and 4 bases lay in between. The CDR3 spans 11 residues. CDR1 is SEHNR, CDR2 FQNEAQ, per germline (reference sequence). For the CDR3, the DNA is TGTGCCAGCAGCCCCTCCGGGGAGCTGTTTTTT. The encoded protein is CASSPSGELFF.

The CDR3 region is CASSLRVQGPTDTQYF. The CDR3 DNA sequence: TGCGCCAGCAGCTTAAGAGTACAGGGGCCCACAGATACGCAGTATTTT. The chain recombines TRBV5-1 with TRBJ2-3; 7 nucleotides agree with TRBD1. The junction had 8 bases not matched to a gene; V was cut back by 2 bases and J by 2 bases. Germline CDR1 SGHRS, CDR2 YFSETQ. The CDR3 has 16 amino acids. The full variable domain, its missing parts supplied by reference TRBV5-1 and TRBJ2-3, is KAGVTQTPRYLIKTRGQQVTLSCSPISGHRSVSWYQQTPGQGLQFLFEYFSETQRNKGNFPGRFSGRQFSNSRSEMNVSTLELGDSALYLCASSLRVQGPTDTQYFGPGTRLTVL.

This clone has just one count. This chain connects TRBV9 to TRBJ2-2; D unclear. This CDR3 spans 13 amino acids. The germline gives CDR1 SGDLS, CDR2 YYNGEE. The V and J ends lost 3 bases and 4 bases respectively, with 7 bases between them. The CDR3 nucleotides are TGTGCCAGCAGCGATTACCTCACCGGGGAGCTGTTTTTT. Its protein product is CASSDYLTGELFF.

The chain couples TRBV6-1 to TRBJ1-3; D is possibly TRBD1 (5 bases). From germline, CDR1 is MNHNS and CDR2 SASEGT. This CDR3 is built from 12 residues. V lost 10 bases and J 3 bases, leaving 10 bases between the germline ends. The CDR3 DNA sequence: TGTGCCATCAGGACAAGTGGAAACACCATATATTTT. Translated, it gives CAIRTSGNTIYF.

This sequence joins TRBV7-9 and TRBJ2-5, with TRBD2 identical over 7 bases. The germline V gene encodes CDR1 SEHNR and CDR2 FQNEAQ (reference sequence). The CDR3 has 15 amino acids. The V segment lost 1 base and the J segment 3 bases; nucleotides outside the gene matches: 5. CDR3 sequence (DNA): TGTGCCAGCAGCTTAGGGCAAGCGGGGAAAGAGACCCAGTACTTC. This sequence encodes CASSLGQAGKETQYF. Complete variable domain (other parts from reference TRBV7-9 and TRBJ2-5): DTGVSQNPRHKITKRGQNVTFRCDPISEHNRLYWYRQTLGQGPEFLTYFQNEAQLEKSRLLSDRFSAERPKGSFSTLEIQRTEQGDSAMYLCASSLGQAGKETQYFGPGTRLLVL.

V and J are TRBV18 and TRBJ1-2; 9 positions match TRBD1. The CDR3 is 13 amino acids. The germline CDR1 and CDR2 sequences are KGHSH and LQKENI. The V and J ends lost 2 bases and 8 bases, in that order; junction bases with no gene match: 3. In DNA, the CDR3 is TGTGCCAGCTCACCAGGGACAGGGAAGGGCTACACCTTC. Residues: CASSPGTGKGYTF.

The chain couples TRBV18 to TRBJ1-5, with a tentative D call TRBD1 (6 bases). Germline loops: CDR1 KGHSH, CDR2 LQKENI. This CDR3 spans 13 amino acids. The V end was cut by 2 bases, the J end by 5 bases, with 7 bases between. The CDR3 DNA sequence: TGTGCCAGCTCACCAGACAGGTATCAGCCCCAGCATTTT. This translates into CASSPDRYQPQHF.

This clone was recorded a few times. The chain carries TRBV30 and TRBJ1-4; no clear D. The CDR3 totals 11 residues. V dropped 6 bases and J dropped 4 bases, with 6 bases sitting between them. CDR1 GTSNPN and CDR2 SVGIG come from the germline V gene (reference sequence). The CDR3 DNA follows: TGTGCCTGTCGATATAATGAAAAACTGTTTTTT. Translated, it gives CACRYNEKLFF.

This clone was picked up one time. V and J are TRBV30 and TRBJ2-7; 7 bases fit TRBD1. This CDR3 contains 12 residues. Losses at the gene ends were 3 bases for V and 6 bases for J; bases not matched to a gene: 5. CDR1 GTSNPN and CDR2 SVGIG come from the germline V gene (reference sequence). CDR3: CAWSRGSGEQYF. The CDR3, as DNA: TGTGCCTGGAGCAGGGGGTCGGGCGAGCAGTACTTC.

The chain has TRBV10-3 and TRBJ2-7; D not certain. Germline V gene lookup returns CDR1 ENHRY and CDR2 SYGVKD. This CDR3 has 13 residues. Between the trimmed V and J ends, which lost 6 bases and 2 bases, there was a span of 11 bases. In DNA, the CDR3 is TGTGCCATCAGAGACGGGTCGGCCTACGAGCAGTACTTC. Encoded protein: CAIRDGSAYEQYF.